A selection of T cell receptor beta chains follows, all from one sample in a study of blood T cell repertoires in COVID-19. Profiled with immunoSEQ multiplex PCR; TCRdb holds only in-frame clones, not every one. This table has approximately 200,000 clones, more than 75% appearing once. The specimen was peripheral blood. The origin of the receptors is a man aged 50-60 years who had recovered from COVID-19. Both conserved end residues are part of each CDR3.

v_gene: TRBV28
j_gene: TRBJ1-2
CDR3aa: CASSLPRSANYGYTF

v_gene: TRBV7-9
j_gene: TRBJ2-2
CDR3aa: CASSHGLANTGELFF

v_gene: TRBV25-1
j_gene: TRBJ2-5
CDR3aa: CASSGVNQETQYF

v_gene: TRBV5-1
j_gene: TRBJ2-7
CDR3aa: CASSPPWQGAYEQYF

v_gene: TRBV28
j_gene: TRBJ2-1
CDR3aa: CASSFRGLVDNEQFF

v_gene: TRBV6-5
j_gene: TRBJ2-7
CDR3aa: CASSRGIYEQYF

v_gene: TRBV24-1
j_gene: TRBJ1-5
CDR3aa: CATRKTGGSNQPQHF

v_gene: TRBV9
j_gene: TRBJ2-7
CDR3aa: CASSVGAGAQYEQYF

v_gene: TRBV3-1/TRBV3-2
j_gene: TRBJ2-1
CDR3aa: CASSHRSGRTRDEQFF

v_gene: TRBV5-1
j_gene: TRBJ2-1
CDR3aa: CASSSGQGNYNEQFF

v_gene: TRBV30
j_gene: TRBJ2-4
CDR3aa: CAWSEGGPLRKVDF

v_gene: TRBV12-3/TRBV12-4
j_gene: TRBJ2-7
CDR3aa: CASSSRVYEQYF

v_gene: TRBV19
j_gene: TRBJ1-5
CDR3aa: CASSQGGQPNQPQHF

v_gene: TRBV19
j_gene: TRBJ2-2
CDR3aa: CASSNYFRELFF

v_gene: TRBV12-2
j_gene: TRBJ2-5
CDR3aa: CASRSSGQGQETQYF

v_gene: TRBV18
j_gene: TRBJ2-1
CDR3aa: CASSPPTGLSYNEQFF

v_gene: TRBV6-5
j_gene: TRBJ2-2
CDR3aa: CASRSSGLDTGELFF

v_gene: TRBV19
j_gene: TRBJ2-7
CDR3aa: CASSPSGSWVYEQYF

v_gene: TRBV5-1
j_gene: TRBJ1-2
CDR3aa: CASSLGGTDYGYTF

v_gene: TRBV28
j_gene: TRBJ1-5
CDR3aa: CASSADSNNQPQHF

v_gene: TRBV27
j_gene: TRBJ2-2
CDR3aa: CASSLRRKNTGELFF

v_gene: TRBV11-2
j_gene: TRBJ2-1
CDR3aa: CASSSLAGGWNEQFF

v_gene: TRBV27
j_gene: TRBJ2-7
CDR3aa: CASSYGTGVYEQYF

v_gene: TRBV12-3/TRBV12-4
j_gene: TRBJ1-2
CDR3aa: CASSSDYGYTF

v_gene: TRBV18
j_gene: TRBJ2-2
CDR3aa: CASSPLAGSNTGELFF

v_gene: TRBV10-1
j_gene: TRBJ2-7
CDR3aa: CASSRAAQGEQYF

v_gene: TRBV5-1
j_gene: TRBJ1-1
CDR3aa: CASSSGGHLNTEAFF

v_gene: TRBV10-1
j_gene: TRBJ2-5
CDR3aa: CASSERQGQETQYF

v_gene: TRBV11-3
j_gene: TRBJ2-7
CDR3aa: CASSPGGEASWEQYF

v_gene: TRBV27
j_gene: TRBJ1-6
CDR3aa: CASSSYTGTVNSPLHF

v_gene: TRBV5-1
j_gene: TRBJ2-3
CDR3aa: CASSQGTSGLTDTQYF

v_gene: TRBV30
j_gene: TRBJ2-7
CDR3aa: CAWQGFNSYEQYF

v_gene: TRBV3-1/TRBV3-2
j_gene: TRBJ2-5
CDR3aa: CASSQYRLQETQYF

v_gene: TRBV24-1
j_gene: TRBJ2-5
CDR3aa: CATSDEGTGQQETQYF

v_gene: TRBV3-1/TRBV3-2
j_gene: TRBJ2-4
CDR3aa: CASSQDVSGGGIQYF

v_gene: TRBV11-2
j_gene: TRBJ1-1
CDR3aa: CASTWAGSGTEAFF

v_gene: TRBV7-9
j_gene: TRBJ2-7
CDR3aa: CASWPLTTSAAYEQYF

v_gene: TRBV7-2
j_gene: TRBJ2-1
CDR3aa: CASSLGSLASYNEQFF

v_gene: TRBV19
j_gene: TRBJ2-1
CDR3aa: CASSIVGSGRASYNEQFF

v_gene: TRBV28
j_gene: TRBJ1-2
CDR3aa: CASSIWDSSNYGYTF

v_gene: TRBV19
j_gene: TRBJ2-3
CDR3aa: CASSIPPGYHTQYF

v_gene: TRBV7-9
j_gene: TRBJ1-1
CDR3aa: CASSREAGSDTEAFF

v_gene: TRBV11-1
j_gene: TRBJ2-1
CDR3aa: CASSLLVFNEQFF

v_gene: TRBV3-1/TRBV3-2
j_gene: TRBJ2-1
CDR3aa: CASSQSKLAPYNEQFF

v_gene: TRBV29-1
j_gene: TRBJ2-7
CDR3aa: CSVVPQGLAGYEQYF

v_gene: TRBV19
j_gene: TRBJ2-3
CDR3aa: CASSRQGADTQYF

v_gene: TRBV11-1
j_gene: TRBJ2-3
CDR3aa: CASSRGGSYTDTQYF

v_gene: TRBV11-2
j_gene: TRBJ2-3
CDR3aa: CASSLVGARGDTQYF

v_gene: TRBV11-2
j_gene: TRBJ1-4
CDR3aa: CASSLAGRVREKLFF